These 18 T cell receptor beta chains share one sample of origin, sequenced in a study of CD8+ T cells in alopecia areata. Described treatment: oral pan-JAK inhibitor, 5-10 mg twice daily. Following RNA extraction, reverse transcription yielded cDNA that acted as the sequencing template. Some clones are missing from TCRdb's copy, which holds only in-frame ones; the method was immunoSEQ multiplex PCR. Here the sample spans 60,000 to 90,000 clones, approximately 66% being singletons. Sequencing was performed on CD8+ T cells sorted from blood, taken at week 24, from a patient treated with tofacitinib. These TCRs come from a human donor with alopecia areata.

This sequence joins TRBV9 and TRBJ1-2; maybe TRBD1 (5 bases). Germline values: CDR1 SGDLS, CDR2 YYNGEE. The CDR3 has 12 residues. The V gene lost 6 bases and the J gene lost 4 bases, with 10 bases spanning the gap. CDR3 sequence: CASTGTPYGYTF. DNA of the CDR3: TGTGCCAGCACCGGGACGCCCTATGGCTACACCTTC.

J is TRBJ2-1 and V is TRBV6-5, with 7 bases lining up with TRBD2. With 3 bases clipped from V and 13 bases from J, the junction kept 6 bases outside the gene matches. This CDR3 contains 12 residues. The V gene's germline CDR1 is MNHEY and CDR2 SVGAGI. The CDR3 sequence: CASSYPAGEQFF. The CDR3 DNA reads as TGTGCCAGCAGTTATCCCGCGGGGGAACAGTTCTTC.

J is TRBJ2-5 and V is TRBV27; perhaps TRBD2 as D (5 bases). The germline gives CDR1 MNHEY, CDR2 SMNVEV (reference sequence). The CDR3 contains 14 residues. Trimming left V 5 bases short and J 2 bases short, with 12 bases between. The CDR3, as DNA: TGTGCCAGCAGTCCAACGGGGTTTCAAGAGACCCAGTACTTC. Translating gives CASSPTGFQETQYF.

This chain connects TRBV29-1 to TRBJ2-7; TRBD2 aligns across 7 bases. The CDR3 contains 16 residues. V was pared by 2 bases and J by 2 bases, with 12 bases of the junction left unmatched. Germline V gene data show CDR1 as SQVTM and CDR2 as ANQGSEA. CDR3 DNA sequence: TGCAGCGTTGAATTGGTCAGGGCTAGCGGAACCTACGAGCAGTACTTC. Translating gives CSVELVRASGTYEQYF.

The rearrangement uses TRBV11-3 and TRBJ2-7; D is possibly TRBD1 or TRBD2 (5 bases each). Germline V CDR1 and CDR2: SGHNT, YENEEA. CDR3 length: 13 residues. The V end lost 6 bases, the J end lost 3 bases, and 12 bases lay between the germline ends. CDR3 loop: CASSSRDGYEQYF. The CDR3 DNA sequence: TGTGCCAGCAGTTCCCGGGACGGCTACGAGCAGTACTTC.

V usage is TRBV5-1 and J usage is TRBJ2-7; TRBD2 might be the D (5 bases). In germline, CDR1 is SGHRS, CDR2 YFSETQ. Trimming removed 0 bases at V and 6 bases at J, with 7 bases between. The CDR3 consists of 12 residues. CDR3 protein: CASSLGGFEQYF. In DNA form, the CDR3 reads TGCGCCAGCAGCTTGGGAGGGTTCGAGCAGTACTTC.

The V call is TRBV4-1, the J call TRBJ1-1, with D tentatively TRBD1 (6 bases). The CDR3 contains 15 residues. The V end was cut by 0 bases, the J end by 0 bases, with 8 bases between. Germline CDR1 and CDR2: MGHRA and YSYEKL. The chain's CDR3 is CASSQEGHLNTEAFF. CDR3 nucleotides: TGCGCCAGCAGCCAAGAGGGACACTTGAACACTGAAGCTTTCTTT.

The CDR3 sequence: CASSQRVGYNEQFF. The DNA of the CDR3 is TGCGCCAGCAGCCAGCGGGTTGGATACAATGAGCAGTTCTTC. J is TRBJ2-1 and V is TRBV4-1; D perhaps matches TRBD2 (5 bases). The CDR3 is made up of 14 amino acids. Germline CDR1 and CDR2: MGHRA and YSYEKL. V lost 3 bases and J lost 4, with 10 bases in between.

The rearrangement joins TRBV5-6 to TRBJ1-1; TRBD1 might be the D (6 bases). This CDR3 has 16 residues. The V and J ends lost 4 bases and 1 base respectively, with 17 bases between them. From germline, CDR1 is SGHDT and CDR2 YYEEEE. As DNA, the CDR3 is TGTGCCAGCAGCCCGGAGGGGGGGCTTACGAACACTGAAGCTTTCTTT. Its protein is CASSPEGGLTNTEAFF.

The rearrangement uses TRBV7-9 and TRBJ2-7, with 9 bases identical to TRBD2. CDR1 is SEHNR, CDR2 FQNEAQ, per germline (reference sequence). The CDR3 totals 16 residues. The V gene end was trimmed by 5 bases and the J gene end by 6 bases; junction bases not matched to a gene: 14. CDR3 region: CASSPRSAGGPREQYF. The CDR3 DNA reads TGTGCCAGCAGCCCACGGTCCGCGGGAGGGCCCCGCGAGCAGTACTTC.

This chain uses TRBV5-6 with TRBJ2-7; D is ambiguous. The germline V gene encodes CDR1 SGHDT and CDR2 YYEEEE. Trimming shortened V by 4 bases and J by 3 bases, and 11 bases separated the two germline ends. The CDR3 loop spans 13 amino acids. CDR3: CASSLDRLYEQYF. DNA for the CDR3: TGTGCCAGCAGCCTTGACCGGCTCTACGAGCAGTACTTC.

V gene TRBV27 combines with J gene TRBJ2-7; 7 bases agree with TRBD1. Germline-derived CDR1 and CDR2 are MNHEY and SMNVEV (reference sequence). Unmatched junction bases numbered 9, after V lost 5 bases and J lost 5 bases. The CDR3 consists of 14 residues. This chain's CDR3 is CASSPQGVHHEQYF. The CDR3 bases are TGTGCCAGCAGTCCGCAGGGGGTCCACCACGAGCAGTACTTC.

The chain employs TRBV6-4 and TRBJ1-1; D is uncertain. From germline, CDR1 is MRHNA and CDR2 SNTAGT. The length of the CDR3 is 13 residues. V was clipped by 6 bases and J by 0 bases, with 8 bases between them. As DNA, the CDR3 is TGTGCCAGCAGCCTTTACATGAACACTGAAGCTTTCTTT. It encodes CASSLYMNTEAFF.

The chain carries TRBV30 and TRBJ2-2, with D possibly being TRBD2 (6 bases). The CDR3 covers 14 residues. V gave up 2 bases and J gave up 0 bases, with 7 bases separating them. Per the germline V gene, CDR1 is GTSNPN and CDR2 is SVGIG (reference sequence). The CDR3 protein is CAWSWGANTGELFF. DNA of the CDR3: TGTGCCTGGAGTTGGGGGGCGAACACCGGGGAGCTGTTTTTT.

The chain couples TRBV5-4 to TRBJ1-2; the match to TRBD1 covers 8 bases. This CDR3 comprises 13 residues. V lost 7 bases and J lost 7; bases outside the gene matches: 9. Germline V CDR1 and CDR2: SGHNT, YYREEE (reference sequence). The CDR3 region has the DNA TGTGCCAGCCTTCGACAGGGGTCTAGTGGCTACACCTTC. As protein: CASLRQGSSGYTF.

The chain couples TRBV29-1 to TRBJ2-5, with 8 bases matching TRBD2. Germline V CDR1 and CDR2: SQVTM, ANQGSEA. V was pared by 3 bases and J by 5 bases, with 11 bases of the junction left unmatched. This CDR3 has 15 residues. CDR3 amino acids: CSVDSTPSGLETQYF. The CDR3 nucleotides read TGCAGCGTTGACTCTACCCCTAGCGGGCTGGAGACCCAGTACTTC.

This clone was seen more than once but under ten times. The V and J genes are TRBV5-1 and TRBJ2-6, with a tentative D call TRBD2 (5 bases). Trimming left V 0 bases short and J 2 bases short, with 18 bases between. Germline CDR1 reads SGHRS; CDR2 reads YFSETQ. CDR3 length equals 19 residues. The DNA of the CDR3 is TGCGCCAGCAGCTTGGCCGGCACCATCGGGGAACCTGGGGCCAACGTCCTGACTTTC. As protein: CASSLAGTIGEPGANVLTF.

This clone has only a few counts. This chain links TRBV7-3 with TRBJ2-7; no definite D call. V lost 2 bases and J lost 4, with 9 bases in between. The length of the CDR3 is 13 residues. Germline V gene lookup returns CDR1 SGHTA and CDR2 FQGTGA. The CDR3 bases are TGTGCCAGCAGCTTAGATTCGGGTTACGAGCAGTACTTC. It yields the protein CASSLDSGYEQYF.